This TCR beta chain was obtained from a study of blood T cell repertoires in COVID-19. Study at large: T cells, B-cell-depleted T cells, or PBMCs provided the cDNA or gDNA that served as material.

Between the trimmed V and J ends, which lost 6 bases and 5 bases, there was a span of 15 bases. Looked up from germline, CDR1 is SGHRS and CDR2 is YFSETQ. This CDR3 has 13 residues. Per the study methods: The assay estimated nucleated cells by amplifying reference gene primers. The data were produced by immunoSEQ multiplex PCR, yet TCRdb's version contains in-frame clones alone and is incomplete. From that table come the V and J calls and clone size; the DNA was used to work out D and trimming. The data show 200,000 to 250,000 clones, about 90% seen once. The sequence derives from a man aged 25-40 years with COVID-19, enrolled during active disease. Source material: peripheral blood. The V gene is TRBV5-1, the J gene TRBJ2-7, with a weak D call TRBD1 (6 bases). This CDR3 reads CASKGQNQDEQYF. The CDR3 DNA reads TGCGCCAGCAAGGGACAAAACCAAGACGAGCAGTACTTC.